This T cell receptor (beta chain) derives from a study of T-cell reconstitution after alpha-beta-depleted transplantation in children. This clonotype has at least ten counts. TCRbeta library construction was performed incorporating unique molecular identifiers. TCRdb independently ran MiXCR on the PCR reads; one entry per CDR3 protein. The table lists about 200,000 distinct CDR3 sequences, just under 6.5% of them singletons. Germline CDR1 and CDR2: LGHDT and YNNKEL (reference sequence). CDR3 length: 13 residues. Trimming pared 3 bases from V and 8 bases from J, leaving 13 bases between. The sequenced sample was PBMCs, obtained before TCRalphabeta/CD19-depleted stem cell transplant. The V and J genes are TRBV3-1 and TRBJ1-2; D gene ambiguous. This clonotype originated in a girl in the first two years of life with combined immunodeficiency, due to receive a stem cell transplant. CDR3 bases: TGTGCCAGCAGCCACGGGCTACGCGGGGGCTACACCTTC. Its protein is CASSHGLRGGYTF.